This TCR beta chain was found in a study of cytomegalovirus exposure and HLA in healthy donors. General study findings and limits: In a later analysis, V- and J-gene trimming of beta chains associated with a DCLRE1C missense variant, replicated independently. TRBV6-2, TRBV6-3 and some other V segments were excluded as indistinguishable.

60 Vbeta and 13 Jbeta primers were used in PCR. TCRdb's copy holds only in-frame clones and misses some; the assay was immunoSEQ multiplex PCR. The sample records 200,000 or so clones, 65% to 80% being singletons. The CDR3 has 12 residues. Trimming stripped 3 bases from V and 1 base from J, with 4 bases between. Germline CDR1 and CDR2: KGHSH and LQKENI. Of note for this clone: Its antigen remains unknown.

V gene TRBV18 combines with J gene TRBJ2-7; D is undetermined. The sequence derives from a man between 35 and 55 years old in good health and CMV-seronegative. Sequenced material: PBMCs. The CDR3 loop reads CASSPTSYEQYF. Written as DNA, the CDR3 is TGTGCCAGCTCACCTACATCCTACGAGCAGTACTTC.